Sequencing of this T cell receptor beta chain was carried out in a study of beta chain features in type 1 diabetes. Study results and limitations: Researchers report that Type 1 diabetes patients had moderately but significantly shorter TCRB CDR3s across all four CD4+ subsets.

cDNA synthesis used the whole RNA isolate, giving expressed TCRB sequences. The data were produced by immunoSEQ multiplex PCR, yet TCRdb's version contains in-frame clones alone and is incomplete. The data contain almost 350,000 clones, over 7% of them singletons. Remarks on this clone: Its specificity is unknown. The junction departs from germline at one end; a sequencing error may be responsible.

This CDR3 contains 11 residues. Germline assignment: CDR1 SGHAT and CDR2 FQNNGV. The sequence was collected from a man aged 25-45 years with type 1 diabetes. V usage is TRBV11-2 and J usage is TRBJ1-1; no clear D gene. The specimen sequenced was central memory CD4+ T cells from blood. The CDR3 here is CASSLEELAFF. As DNA, the CDR3 is TGTGCCAGCAGCCTAGAGGAGTTAGCTTTCTTT.